This T cell receptor beta chain stems from a study of blood T cell repertoires in COVID-19. For the study at large: Samples taken during acute and convalescent COVID-19 were collected in the United States, Italy and Spain. From T cells, B-cell-depleted T cells, or PBMCs came the material, which was cDNA or gDNA.

The authors' processing: Using reference gene primer amplification, nucleated cell counts were estimated. TCRdb's table, derived via immunoSEQ multiplex PCR, lists solely in-frame clones and lacks some. D and trimming come from the DNA, and the V and J calls and clone size come from that table. This table holds around 170,000 clones, roughly four fifths found once. Germline-derived CDR1 and CDR2 are MDHEN and SYDVKM. The V end was cut by 7 bases, the J end by 2 bases, with 12 bases between. This CDR3 has 13 amino acids. J is TRBJ2-7 and V is TRBV28; D ambiguous. What was sequenced was peripheral blood. This clonotype was obtained from a woman aged 70-85 years with COVID-19, enrolled during active disease. The CDR3 loop reads CASIGGRAYEQYF. The CDR3 coding sequence is TGTGCCAGCATTGGCGGTCGGGCCTACGAGCAGTACTTC.